This TCR beta chain was captured in a study of OX40 agonist ivuxolimab in advanced cancers. Overall study: It was ivuxolimab, an agonistic anti-OX40 (CD134) antibody, that patients were treated with. Checkpoint inhibitors had been given previously to 35% to 50% of patients.

The repertoire was sequenced with immunoSEQ multiplex PCR; TCRdb's copy has only in-frame clones and lacks some. The sample yields 60,000 to 85,000 clones, around 87% seen once. The CDR3 length is 13 residues. Germline assignment: CDR1 SEHNR and CDR2 FQNEAQ (reference sequence). Trimming shortened V by 5 bases and J by 6 bases, and 13 bases separated the two germline ends. Sequenced here: CD4+ or CD8+ T cells sorted from blood, sampled in a trial of the OX40 agonist ivuxolimab. The origin of this receptor is an adult with an advanced solid tumor such as melanoma, head and neck, liver or kidney cancer. This chain uses TRBV7-9 with TRBJ1-2; D is unclear. In nucleotides, the CDR3 is TGTGCCAGCAGCCAGAGGCGGGAGAATGGCTACACCTTC. Translation: CASSQRRENGYTF. The whole variable domain, filled in from reference TRBV7-9 and TRBJ1-2, reads DTGVSQNPRHKITKRGQNVTFRCDPISEHNRLYWYRQTLGQGPEFLTYFQNEAQLEKSRLLSDRFSAERPKGSFSTLEIQRTEQGDSAMYLCASSQRRENGYTFGSGTRLTVV.